This T cell receptor beta chain was identified in a study of blood T cell repertoires in COVID-19. Across the whole study: COVID-19 samples collected from the United States, Italy and Spain covered acute and convalescent phases.

The CDR3 totals 15 residues. Germline V gene sequence: CDR1 SGDLS, CDR2 YYNGEE. The V and J ends lost 0 bases and 9 bases respectively, with 16 bases between them. Per the study methods: Estimation of nucleated cell counts relied on the amplification of reference gene primers. Profiling relied on immunoSEQ multiplex PCR, and the TCRdb table lists in-frame clones only, not all of them. V, J and clone size are taken as reported in that table, and D and trimming were inferred from the DNA itself. The table includes about 250,000 clones, around 81% detected once. V gene TRBV9 combines with J gene TRBJ2-1, with D perhaps matching TRBD1 (6 bases). The specimen was peripheral blood. This receptor was taken from a man in his fifties with active or convalescent COVID-19. The CDR3 DNA sequence: TGTGCCAGCAGCGTAGGAGGAAGGCAGGGGAGTGAGCAGTTCTTC. It is translated as CASSVGGRQGSEQFF.